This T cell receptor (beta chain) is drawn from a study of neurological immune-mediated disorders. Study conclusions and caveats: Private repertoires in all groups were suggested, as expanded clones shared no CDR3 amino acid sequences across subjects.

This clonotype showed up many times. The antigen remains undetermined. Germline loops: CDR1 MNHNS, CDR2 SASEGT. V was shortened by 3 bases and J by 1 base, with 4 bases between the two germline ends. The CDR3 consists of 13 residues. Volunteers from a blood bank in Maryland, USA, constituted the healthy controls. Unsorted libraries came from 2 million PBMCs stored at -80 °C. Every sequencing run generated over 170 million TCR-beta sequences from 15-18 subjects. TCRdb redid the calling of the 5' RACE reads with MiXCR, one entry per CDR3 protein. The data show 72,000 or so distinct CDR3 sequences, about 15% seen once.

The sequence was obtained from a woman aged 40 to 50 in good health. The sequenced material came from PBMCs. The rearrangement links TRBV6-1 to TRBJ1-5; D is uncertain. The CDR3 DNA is TGTGCCAGCAGTGAGCGGAGCAATCAGCCCCAGCATTTT. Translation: CASSERSNQPQHF.